Detailed here is one T cell receptor (beta chain). What it binds is unknown. The data stem from a study of T cell responses to AZD1222 COVID-19 vaccine. Data came from immunoSEQ multiplex PCR; TCRdb stores just in-frame clones and leaves some out. The sample lists under 150,000 clones; around 92% were seen once. Study results and caveats: The breadth and depth of Spike-specific TCRs increased once two AZD1222 doses had been given.

The CDR3 is 15 amino acids. The junction had 5 bases not matched to a gene; V was cut back by 5 bases and J by 0 bases. From germline, CDR1 is LGHDT and CDR2 YNNKEL (reference sequence). The source of this sequence is an adult in good health. Specimen: peripheral blood, collected on day 0 of AZD1222 vaccination. The chain carries TRBV3-1 (or the pseudogene TRBV3-2) and TRBJ2-3; 7 bases match TRBD1. The CDR3 region is CASSTGATSTDTQYF. The CDR3 DNA sequence: TGTGCCAGCAGCACAGGGGCCACAAGCACAGATACGCAGTATTTT.